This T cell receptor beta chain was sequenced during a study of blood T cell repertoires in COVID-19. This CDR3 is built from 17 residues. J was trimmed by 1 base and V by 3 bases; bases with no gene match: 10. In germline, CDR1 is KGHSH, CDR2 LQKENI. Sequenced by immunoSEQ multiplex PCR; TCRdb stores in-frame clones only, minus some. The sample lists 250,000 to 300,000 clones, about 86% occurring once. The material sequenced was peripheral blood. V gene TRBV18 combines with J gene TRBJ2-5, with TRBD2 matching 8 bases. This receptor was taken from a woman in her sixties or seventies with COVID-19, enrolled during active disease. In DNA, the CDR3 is TGTGCCAGCTCACCCCCGCTTAGCGGGAAAGGCCAAGAGACCCAGTACTTC. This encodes CASSPPLSGKGQETQYF. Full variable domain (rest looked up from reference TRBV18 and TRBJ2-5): NAGVMQNPRHLVRRRGQEARLRCSPMKGHSHVYWYRQLPEEGLKFMVYLQKENIIDESGMPKERFSAEFPKEGPSILRIQQVVRGDSAAYFCASSPPLSGKGQETQYFGPGTRLLVL.